What follows are 21 T cell receptor beta chains derived from one specimen sequenced in a study of naive and memory T cell subsets (dated by TCRdb to 2016 to 2017). What the work shows at the level of the full study, not this receptor alone: Naive repertoires, especially CD8, contained a few larger clonotypes, possibly memory cells re-expressing CD45RA.

Antigens for these TCRs are unknown. The protocol used for the library was UMI-ligation and nested PCR. The instrument was an Illumina MiSeq. An equimolar mix of two oligonucleotides covering both TRBC1 and TRBC2 was used as the beta constant-region primer. Four rounds of PCR, combining the SP2 primer with nested alpha and beta constant-region primers, were used to amplify the ligated cDNA. TCRdb cleaned the public reads at Q25 with fastp, built clones with MiXCR and kept in-frame beta chains. Every entry covers one CDR3 protein and lists the most common genes and DNA from its rows. The table for this sample lists approximately 90,000 distinct CDR3 sequences; roughly 12% of them were counted only once. Of the sample, 0.13% falls within the top ten clones. Material: naive CD4+ T cells from blood. Interpreted using the paper, the cell subset or site label stands for: naive T cells, CD45RA high CD27+. The receptors were sampled from a human donor in good health.

V usage is TRBV5-1 and J usage is TRBJ1-2, with D uncertain. The CDR3 is made up of 14 amino acids. Trimming cost V 2 bases and J 3 bases, with 11 bases left between them. CDR1 and CDR2 (germline): SGHRS, YFSETQ. CDR3 sequence: CASSFQIGDYGYTF. The CDR3, as DNA: TGCGCCAGCAGCTTCCAGATTGGGGACTATGGCTACACCTTC.

This clonotype has just a few counts. The chain links TRBV12-3 or TRBV12-4 to TRBJ2-1; D gene ambiguous. There are 14 residues in the CDR3. V was clipped by 6 bases and J by 6 bases, with 15 bases between them. CDR3: CASSPTRGPNEQFF. The CDR3 DNA follows: TGTGCCAGCAGCCCCACACGTGGACCCAATGAGCAGTTCTTC.

The chain carries TRBV19 and TRBJ2-1, with a possible D match to TRBD1 (6 bases). CDR1 is LNHDA, CDR2 SQIVND, per germline (reference sequence). V was cut by 0 bases and J by 15 bases, with 15 bases left in between. The CDR3 extends over 13 amino acids. The CDR3 coding sequence is TGTGCCAGTAGTATAGATGTCAGGGGCGTTGCGTTCTTC. This sequence encodes CASSIDVRGVAFF.

The chain recombines TRBV10-3 with TRBJ2-1, with 9 positions matching TRBD2. With V trimmed by 4 bases and J by 10 bases, 8 bases remained unmatched. CDR1 is ENHRY, CDR2 SYGVKD, per germline. The CDR3 contains 14 residues. Written as DNA, the CDR3 is TGTGCCATCAGTGGGGGACTAGCTTTTGGCGAGCAGTTCTTC. Protein sequence: CAISGGLAFGEQFF.

Many counts were recorded for this clonotype. The chain couples TRBV18 to TRBJ2-7; no clear D. The CDR3 runs 13 residues. CDR1 KGHSH and CDR2 LQKENI come from the germline V gene. Deletions cut 6 bases from V and 1 base from J, with 10 bases between. The CDR3 loop is CASSSERSYEQYF. CDR3 nucleotide sequence: TGTGCCAGCTCCTCCGAGAGGTCCTACGAGCAGTACTTC.

The V gene is TRBV3-1, the J gene TRBJ2-5; 7 positions agree with TRBD1. The length of the CDR3 is 16 residues. Trimming at V came to 4 bases and at J to 2 bases, leaving 10 bases not matched to a gene. CDR1 is LGHDT, CDR2 YNNKEL, per germline (reference sequence). CDR3 loop: CASSPSRQGLQETQYF. The CDR3 DNA sequence: TGTGCCAGCAGCCCCTCCCGACAGGGCCTTCAAGAGACCCAGTACTTC.

This clonotype was recorded a few times. The rearrangement links TRBV5-1 to TRBJ2-3, with TRBD2 matching 14 bases. V gave up 0 bases and J gave up 6 bases; unmatched junction bases: 6. This CDR3 region has 17 residues. Germline V lookup: CDR1 SGHRS, CDR2 YFSETQ. The CDR3 DNA reads TGCGCCAGCAGCTTGGGACTAGCGGGGGGGCCTCCCGATACGCAGTATTTT. This sequence encodes CASSLGLAGGPPDTQYF.

This clonotype was counted a few times. The J gene is TRBJ2-3, the V gene TRBV4-2, with 7 bases that match TRBD2. The CDR3 runs to 15 residues. CDR1 and CDR2 from the germline V gene are LGHNA and YNFKEQ. The V segment lost 2 bases and the J segment 0 bases; nucleotides outside the gene matches: 2. In nucleotides, the CDR3 is TGTGCCAGCAGCCAACTAGCGGCTAGCACAGATACGCAGTATTTT. Its translation: CASSQLAASTDTQYF.

The chain employs TRBV6-6 and TRBJ2-6; D is unresolved. Germline lookup yields CDR1 MNHNY and CDR2 SVGAGI (reference sequence). The CDR3 has 12 amino acids. V gave up 6 bases and J gave up 2 bases, with 2 bases separating them. This CDR3 is CASSTGANVLTF. DNA of the CDR3: TGTGCCAGCAGCACTGGGGCCAACGTCCTGACTTTC.

This clonotype has more than one count but fewer than ten. V usage is TRBV18 and J usage is TRBJ2-5; D possibly corresponds to TRBD2 (5 bases). Germline V CDR1 and CDR2: KGHSH, LQKENI. With 0 bases removed from V and 3 bases from J, the gap between germline ends came to 11 bases. The length of the CDR3 is 15 residues. The CDR3 reads CASSPPAGIKETQYF. In DNA form, the CDR3 reads TGTGCCAGCTCACCACCTGCCGGGATTAAAGAGACCCAGTACTTC. The full variable domain, with the rest looked up from reference TRBV18 and TRBJ2-5, is NAGVMQNPRHLVRRRGQEARLRCSPMKGHSHVYWYRQLPEEGLKFMVYLQKENIIDESGMPKERFSAEFPKEGPSILRIQQVVRGDSAAYFCASSPPAGIKETQYFGPGTRLLVL.

The CDR3 nucleotides are TGTGCCAGCAAAACCGGGACAGCAACCTACGAGCAGTACTTC. Protein: CASKTGTATYEQYF. The rearrangement joins TRBV2 to TRBJ2-7, with 7 bases that match TRBD1. V lost 7 bases and J lost 2; bases outside the gene matches: 8. The CDR3 is 14 amino acids. CDR1 and CDR2 (germline): SNHLY, FYNNEI.

A single count supports this clonotype. This chain uses TRBV12-3 or TRBV12-4 with TRBJ2-1, with 8 positions matching TRBD2. The CDR3 consists of 15 residues. V lost 3 bases, J lost 6 bases, and 7 bases stayed unmatched. The CDR3 coding sequence is TGTGCCAGCAGTTTCCCGGGGGGGCCCTCCAATGAGCAGTTCTTC. It specifies CASSFPGGPSNEQFF.

V usage is TRBV5-4 and J usage is TRBJ2-3, with 9 nucleotides matching TRBD2. The CDR3 has 18 residues. With 1 base clipped from V and 0 bases from J, the junction kept 9 bases outside the gene matches. Germline V CDR1 and CDR2: SGHNT, YYREEE (reference sequence). This chain's CDR3 is CASSLWRGGYDSTDTQYF. The CDR3 coding sequence is TGTGCCAGCAGCTTGTGGCGGGGGGGGTACGATAGCACAGATACGCAGTATTTT.

This clonotype has more than one count but fewer than ten. This sequence joins TRBV18 and TRBJ2-2; no clear D gene. Germline V gene lookup returns CDR1 KGHSH and CDR2 LQKENI. V was trimmed by 5 bases and J by 0 bases, leaving 10 bases between them. The CDR3 contains 15 residues. As DNA, the CDR3 is TGTGCCAGCTCAGCATGGCAACCGAACACCGGGGAGCTGTTTTTT. Translation: CASSAWQPNTGELFF. The full variable domain, in which reference TRBV18 and TRBJ2-2 provide the parts outside the CDR3, is NAGVMQNPRHLVRRRGQEARLRCSPMKGHSHVYWYRQLPEEGLKFMVYLQKENIIDESGMPKERFSAEFPKEGPSILRIQQVVRGDSAAYFCASSAWQPNTGELFFGEGSRLTVL.

The gene calls are TRBV7-2 and TRBJ1-5; the D is unclear. This CDR3 is built from 15 residues. V lost 3 bases and J lost 0, with 9 bases in between. Germline assignment: CDR1 SGHTA and CDR2 FQGNSA. The CDR3 protein is CASSFSGSSNQPQHF. As DNA, the CDR3 is TGTGCCAGCAGCTTCTCGGGGAGTAGCAATCAGCCCCAGCATTTT.

This clonotype occurred a few times. CDR3 coding DNA: TGTGCCAGCCACACCGCGGCGGGGGGGAACTATGGCTACACCTTC. Its protein is CASHTAAGGNYGYTF. The V and J genes are TRBV28 and TRBJ1-2; D may be TRBD1 (5 bases). The length of the CDR3 is 15 residues. Trimming removed 8 bases from V and 2 bases from J, with 18 bases in between. Germline-derived CDR1 and CDR2 are MDHEN and SYDVKM.

This clonotype appeared many times. The V call is TRBV24-1, the J call TRBJ2-5; D gene ambiguous. Germline loops: CDR1 KGHDR, CDR2 SFDVKD. Between the trimmed V and J ends, which lost 3 bases and 2 bases, there was a span of 9 bases. The length of the CDR3 is 14 residues. CDR3 region: CATSDGRIQETQYF. The DNA for the CDR3 is TGTGCCACCAGTGATGGACGCATTCAAGAGACCCAGTACTTC.

The table lists this clonotype with a few counts. The chain is built from TRBV5-1 and TRBJ2-3; no definite D call. CDR1 SGHRS and CDR2 YFSETQ come from the germline V gene. V was cut by 4 bases and J by 2 bases, with 8 bases left in between. The CDR3 spans 13 residues. CDR3: CASSQVYTDTQYF. The CDR3 region has the DNA TGCGCCAGCAGCCAGGTCTACACAGATACGCAGTATTTT.

This chain joins TRBV2 and TRBJ2-5; D may be TRBD1 (6 bases). The V end lost 9 bases, the J end lost 4 bases, and 24 bases lay between the germline ends. The germline gives CDR1 SNHLY, CDR2 FYNNEI. CDR3 length: 16 amino acids. CDR3 residues: CASSIAALGQRETQYF. DNA for the CDR3: TGTGCCAGTAGTATCGCCGCTTTAGGACAGAGAGAGACCCAGTACTTC.

This clonotype was found a few times. This sequence joins TRBV6-2 or TRBV6-3 and TRBJ2-2, with D uncertain. This CDR3 is built from 11 residues. Trimming took 7 bases from V and 6 from J, leaving 6 bases between them. Germline CDR1 MNHEY, CDR2 SVGEGT. CDR3 protein: CASKMAGELFF. CDR3 DNA sequence: TGTGCCAGCAAAATGGCCGGGGAGCTGTTTTTT.

This clonotype was counted between two and nine times. V and J are TRBV18 and TRBJ2-5; no clear D gene. The V and J ends lost 0 bases and 4 bases respectively, with 6 bases between them. There are 13 residues in the CDR3. Germline CDR1 KGHSH, CDR2 LQKENI. The CDR3 sequence is CASSPPGSETQYF. CDR3 nucleotides: TGTGCCAGCTCACCACCGGGGTCAGAGACCCAGTACTTC.